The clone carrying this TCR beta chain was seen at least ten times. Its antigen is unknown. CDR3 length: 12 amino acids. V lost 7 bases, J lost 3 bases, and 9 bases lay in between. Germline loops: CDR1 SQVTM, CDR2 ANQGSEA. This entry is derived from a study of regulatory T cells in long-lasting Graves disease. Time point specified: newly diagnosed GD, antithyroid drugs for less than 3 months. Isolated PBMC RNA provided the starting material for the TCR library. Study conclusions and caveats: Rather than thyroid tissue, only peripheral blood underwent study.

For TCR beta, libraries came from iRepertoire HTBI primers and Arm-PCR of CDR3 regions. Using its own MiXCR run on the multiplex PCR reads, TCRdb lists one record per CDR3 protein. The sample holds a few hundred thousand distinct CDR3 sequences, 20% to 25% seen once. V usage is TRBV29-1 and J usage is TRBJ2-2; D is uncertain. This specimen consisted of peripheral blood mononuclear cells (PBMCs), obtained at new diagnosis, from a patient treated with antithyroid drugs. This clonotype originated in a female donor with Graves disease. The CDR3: CSAGRDTGELFF. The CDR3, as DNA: TGCAGCGCCGGCCGAGACACCGGGGAGCTGTTTTTT.